This record concerns one TCR beta chain sequence. Its target is not known. The data derive from a study of human T cells and chemical hapten exposure. Study details: Per-sample TCR yields varied mainly from small pooled library volume differences.

The CDR3 has 14 amino acids. V gave up 7 bases and J gave up 1 base, with 11 bases separating them. Germline V gene sequence: CDR1 SNHLY, CDR2 FYNNEI. Time point specified: patch test 1, 2 weeks after DPC sensitization. Treatment meaning: therapeutic diphenylcyclopropenone sensitization with weekly scalp DPC. MiXCR, applied by TCRdb to the RACE reads, yields one record per CDR3 protein. The profile covers about 340,000 distinct CDR3 sequences, with approximately 6.3% appearing a single time and about 8% taken by the ten largest. General study points: Expanded TCR counts at PT1 were positively correlated with the patch test score.

The TCR comes from a woman aged 18 to 35 with alopecia areata. Some clones in this sample may be carry-over from other donors' samples. The specimen comprised whole blood, sampled in connection with sensitization to the hapten diphenylcyclopropenone (DPC). V is TRBV2 and J is TRBJ1-5, with D perhaps matching TRBD1 (5 bases). The chain's CDR3 is CASKWGLSNQPQHF. As DNA, the CDR3 is TGTGCCAGCAAGTGGGGGTTAAGCAATCAGCCCCAGCATTTT.